This T cell receptor (beta chain) comes out of a study of blood T cell repertoires in COVID-19 (dated by TCRdb to about 2020). For the study in its entirety: Collaborator samples came from the United States, Italy and Spain and covered acute and convalescent phases of COVID-19. Where HLA class I and class II types were available, the types were taken from metadata supplied by the sample provider, not from assay-based typing. Samples came from the ongoing ImmuneRACE study (first 160 participants) plus 1,254 subjects from 6 global collaborators. Subjects who had been exposed to COVID-19, were actively infected with it, or had recovered from it provided the deeply sampled blood TCRbeta repertoires that made up the dataset. A de-identified subject ID, COVID-19 status, age in years and sex were almost always included in the sample metadata. A freely available public database, intended as a resource for researchers studying the immune response to SARS-CoV-2, is where the repertoires were released. The prospective study material was composed of cDNA or gDNA derived from T cells, B-cell-depleted T cells, or PBMCs.

The collaborating institutions used their own protocols to collect whole blood in K2EDTA tubes. For TCRbeta analysis, collaborators shipped samples as frozen whole blood, isolated PBMCs, or DNA extracted from either of those sample types. Between the V and J ends, shortened by 0 bases and 6 bases respectively, the junction contains 17 bases. Counted from cysteine to phenylalanine, this CDR3 has 17 amino acids. Only the CDR3 DNA is retained, 51 bases long and in frame from the first base. According to the germline V gene, CDR1 reads MGHRA and CDR2 reads YSYEKL. On this clone: Its antigen is unknown. No qualities accompany the bases; no much larger clone lies one base away.

Overall study outcomes, separate from this receptor: The amount of clinical and demographic metadata varied by source and participant and was provided uncurated.

TCRbeta CDR3 regions were amplified from genomic DNA using the immunoSEQ Assay, a bias-controlled multiplex PCR. The study's processing was this. Within the assay, amplification of reference gene primers was used to estimate how many nucleated cells each sample contained. To quantify the absolute abundance of each unique TCRbeta CDR3 rearrangement, sequence reads were collapsed and filtered. Productive Simpson clonality was computed per sample as the square root of Simpson's diversity index over productive rearrangements. Held by TCRdb, this immuneACCESS table contains in-frame sequences only and omits some clones. Under half of the omission traces to an unresolved V gene where checked; the cause of the rest is unknown. V and J calls plus clone size are reproduced from that table; the DNA served to infer D and trimming. For this sample there are tens of thousands of clones; 70% to 90% appear just once. More than 0.95% of the sample rests with the top ten.

The specimen was peripheral blood. The clonotype was recovered from a man aged 35 to 55 with acute or convalescent COVID-19. The V and J segments used are TRBV4-1 and TRBJ1-4; no confident D gene assignment can be made. The nucleotide sequence reads as follows: TGCGCCAGCAGCCAAGAAGTTATGGGAGTCTGGGATGAAAAACTGTTTTTT. Its protein product is CASSQEVMGVWDEKLFF.